The T cell receptor beta chain under discussion was sequenced for a study of blood T cell repertoires in COVID-19. The Seattle patients, enrolled during active infection, were followed longitudinally. This clone was counted once. In the authors' methods: From reference gene primer amplification, estimates of nucleated cell counts were derived. Sequenced by immunoSEQ multiplex PCR; TCRdb stores in-frame clones only, minus some. The V and J calls and clone size come from that table; D and trimming were worked out from the DNA. This table holds 350,000 or so clones, roughly nine tenths found once. CDR1 is MNHEY, CDR2 SVGAGI, per germline. Trimming shortened V by 7 bases and J by 3 bases, and 10 bases separated the two germline ends. There are 13 residues in the CDR3.

The TCR sequence derives from a woman in her fifties or sixties with COVID-19, enrolled during active disease. The chain has TRBV6-5 and TRBJ1-5; D gene uncertain. Specimen: peripheral blood. The CDR3 DNA sequence: TGTGCCAGCACGAACAGATTCAATCAGCCCCAGCATTTT. It codes for CASTNRFNQPQHF.